These 20 T cell receptor beta chains were all obtained from the same sample, sequenced in a study of blood T cell repertoires in COVID-19. Data came from immunoSEQ multiplex PCR; TCRdb stores just in-frame clones and leaves some out. The sample lists under 150,000 clones, more than 80% seen once, with around 4.1% in the top ten. The sample comprised peripheral blood. These receptors were collected from a human donor in a cohort sampled during active COVID-19.

This chain joins TRBV6-5 and TRBJ2-7; D is possibly TRBD1 (6 bases). Germline assignment: CDR1 MNHEY and CDR2 SVGAGI. Trimming cost V 6 bases and J 1 base, with 13 bases left between them. The CDR3 extends over 14 amino acids. The CDR3 DNA follows: TGTGCCAGCAGGCCGTCGACAGGATCCTACGAGCAGTACGTC. This translates into CASRPSTGSYEQYV.

This clone showed up just once. V and J are TRBV7-9 and TRBJ1-2; tentatively, D is TRBD1 (5 bases). V lost 5 bases and J 9 bases, leaving 16 bases between the germline ends. This CDR3 comprises 13 residues. The V gene's germline CDR1 is SEHNR and CDR2 FQNEAQ (reference sequence). In DNA form, the CDR3 reads TGTGCCAGCAGCCGAGACAGTAAAAGTAGCTACACCTTC. This encodes CASSRDSKSSYTF.

The chain recombines TRBV7-9 with TRBJ2-3; 9 bases fit TRBD1. Trimming removed 5 bases from V and 6 bases from J; junction bases left unmatched: 6. CDR3 length: 14 residues. CDR1 and CDR2 from the germline V gene are SEHNR and FQNEAQ (reference sequence). The CDR3 region is CASSPGQGWDTQYF. CDR3 sequence (DNA): TGTGCCAGCAGCCCTGGACAGGGGTGGGATACGCAGTATTTT.

V gene TRBV3-1 (or the pseudogene TRBV3-2) combines with J gene TRBJ1-2, with TRBD1 matching 9 bases. Germline V gene data show CDR1 as LGHDT and CDR2 as YNNKEL (reference sequence). V gave up 4 bases and J gave up 8 bases; unmatched junction bases: 11. This CDR3 is 15 amino acids long. CDR3 DNA: TGTGCCAGCAGCCCTTCCGGGACAGGGAGCGGGGGCTACACCTTC. Amino acids: CASSPSGTGSGGYTF.

The rearrangement joins TRBV7-2 to TRBJ2-7, with TRBD1 matching 12 bases. CDR1 is SGHTA, CDR2 FQGNSA, per germline. CDR3 size: 15 residues. The V gene end was trimmed by 1 base and the J gene end by 6 bases; junction bases not matched to a gene: 4. The CDR3 sequence: CASSLGDRGPREQYF. CDR3 nucleotide sequence: TGTGCCAGCAGCTTAGGGGACAGGGGGCCACGCGAGCAGTACTTC. The full variable domain, rest sourced from reference TRBV7-2 and TRBJ2-7, is GAGVSQSPSNKVTEKGKDVELRCDPISGHTALYWYRQSLGQGLEFLIYFQGNSAPDKSGLPSDRFSAERTGGSVSTLTIQRTQQEDSAVYLCASSLGDRGPREQYFGPGTRLTVT.

This clone was seen only once. The genes are TRBV19 and TRBJ2-5; 8 bases fit TRBD2. Germline CDR1 reads LNHDA; CDR2 reads SQIVND (reference sequence). Trimming removed 2 bases from V and 2 bases from J; junction bases left unmatched: 7. CDR3 length: 16 residues. CDR3 DNA: TGTGCCAGTAGTATATGGGGCAGCGGGGGACAAGAGACCCAGTACTTC. It yields the protein CASSIWGSGGQETQYF.

The chain employs TRBV4-1 and TRBJ1-2; D unclear. The CDR3 is 14 residues long. V lost 3 bases, J lost 1 base, and 9 bases lay in between. The germline V gene encodes CDR1 MGHRA and CDR2 YSYEKL. In nucleotides, the CDR3 is TGCGCCAGCAGCCAGCGTGTCCTTAACTATGGCTACACCTTC. Protein sequence: CASSQRVLNYGYTF.

The chain joins TRBV7-3 to TRBJ2-3; 8 nucleotides agree with TRBD2. V lost 2 bases and J lost 2; bases outside the gene matches: 12. This CDR3 contains 18 residues. Looked up from germline, CDR1 is SGHTA and CDR2 is FQGTGA. CDR3 sequence: CASSLQGPAGGITDTQYF. The CDR3 coding sequence is TGTGCCAGCAGCTTACAAGGTCCGGCGGGGGGCATCACAGATACGCAGTATTTT. The variable domain in full, with the rest retrieved from reference TRBV7-3 and TRBJ2-3, is GAGVSQTPSNKVTEKGKYVELRCDPISGHTALYWYRQSLGQGPEFLIYFQGTGAADDSGLPNDRFFAVRPEGSVSTLKIQRTERGDSAVYLCASSLQGPAGGITDTQYFGPGTRLTVL.

The V gene is TRBV11-3, the J gene TRBJ2-7; D is perhaps TRBD2 (6 bases). The CDR3 has 16 amino acids. The V end was cut by 3 bases, the J end by 2 bases, with 17 bases between. Germline lookup yields CDR1 SGHNT and CDR2 YENEEA. The CDR3 is CASSLSRMGGAYEQYV. The CDR3 coding sequence is TGTGCCAGCAGCTTGTCTAGAATGGGAGGAGCCTACGAGCAGTACGTC.

This rearrangement joins TRBV5-1 to TRBJ2-5, with a weak D call TRBD1 (6 bases). The germline V gene encodes CDR1 SGHRS and CDR2 YFSETQ. Trimming removed 3 bases from V and 5 bases from J, with 14 bases in between. The CDR3 sequence is 14 residues long. The CDR3 region is CASSSKTGGETQYF. CDR3 bases: TGCGCCAGCAGCTCGAAGACAGGCGGGGAGACCCAGTACTTC.

V gene TRBV7-9 combines with J gene TRBJ1-2; TRBD1 aligns across 7 bases. With V trimmed by 5 bases and J by 3 bases, 3 bases remained unmatched. The length of the CDR3 is 13 residues. Germline loops: CDR1 SEHNR, CDR2 FQNEAQ (reference sequence). The CDR3: CASSLDRDYGYTF. CDR3 nucleotide sequence: TGTGCCAGCAGCCTTGACAGGGACTATGGCTACACCTTC.

This sequence joins TRBV2 and TRBJ2-1, with D possibly TRBD2 on 5 matching bases. Germline V lookup: CDR1 SNHLY, CDR2 FYNNEI. The ends were cut back, 10 bases at V and 7 bases at J, with 23 bases in the middle. This CDR3 is built from 15 residues. CDR3 sequence: CATPRLAVGMNEQFF. CDR3 DNA sequence: TGTGCCACACCGCGTCTAGCCGTGGGGATGAATGAGCAGTTCTTC.

V usage is TRBV2 and J usage is TRBJ2-2; D is possibly TRBD2 (6 bases). The CDR3 length is 15 residues. Germline CDR1 reads SNHLY; CDR2 reads FYNNEI. The ends were cut back, 6 bases at V and 2 bases at J, with 13 bases in the middle. The CDR3 spells CASRDPGLNTGELFF. The CDR3 DNA sequence: TGTGCCAGCAGGGATCCGGGACTCAACACCGGGGAGCTGTTTTTT.

The V and J genes are TRBV5-4 and TRBJ1-2; 8 nucleotides line up with TRBD1. The CDR3 is made up of 15 amino acids. V gave up 0 bases and J gave up 8 bases; unmatched junction bases: 9. Germline-derived CDR1 and CDR2 are SGHNT and YYREEE (reference sequence). CDR3 residues: CASSLVGGRGRGYTF. The CDR3 region has the DNA TGTGCCAGCAGCTTGGTTGGCGGCAGGGGGCGAGGCTACACCTTC.

V gene TRBV5-4 combines with J gene TRBJ1-1; tentatively, D is TRBD1 (6 bases). Germline V gives CDR1 SGHNT, CDR2 YYREEE (reference sequence). Trimming left V 0 bases short and J 0 bases short, with 6 bases between. This CDR3 is built from 14 residues. CDR3 in amino acids: CASSLGDMNTEAFF. The DNA for the CDR3 is TGTGCCAGCAGCTTGGGGGACATGAACACTGAAGCTTTCTTT.

The chain uses TRBV30 and TRBJ1-3, with D hard to call. The V end was cut by 3 bases, the J end by 0 bases, with 15 bases between. Germline CDR1 is GTSNPN and CDR2 is SVGIG (reference sequence). The length of the CDR3 is 16 residues. CDR3 sequence: CAWRTGIQYSGNTIYF. In DNA, the CDR3 is TGTGCCTGGAGGACCGGGATTCAGTACTCTGGAAACACCATATATTTT.

The chain recombines TRBV14 with TRBJ2-5, with 7 bases aligning to TRBD1. J gave up 5 bases and V 1 base, and 10 bases lay outside the gene matches. Per the germline V gene, CDR1 is SGHDN and CDR2 is FVKESK. This CDR3 contains 16 residues. The CDR3 here is CASSQGLRGTGETQYF. As DNA, the CDR3 is TGTGCCAGCAGCCAAGGCCTCAGGGGGACGGGGGAGACCCAGTACTTC.

This sequence joins TRBV4-3 and TRBJ1-2; D is perhaps TRBD1 (5 bases). The V and J ends lost 1 base and 6 bases respectively, with 15 bases between them. The CDR3 loop spans 15 amino acids. CDR1 is LGHNA, CDR2 YSLEER, per germline. The CDR3 loop reads CASSQVVGEVNGYTF. CDR3 coding DNA: TGCGCCAGCAGCCAAGTCGTGGGGGAGGTCAATGGCTACACCTTC.

The chain couples TRBV18 to TRBJ2-2; TRBD1 matches at 7 bases. The CDR3 has 17 residues. CDR1 and CDR2 from the germline V gene are KGHSH and LQKENI. The V segment lost 3 bases and the J segment 5 bases; nucleotides outside the gene matches: 12. As DNA, the CDR3 is TGTGCCAGCTCACCGGCGTCGGGGACAGTCGGGACCGGGGAGCTGTTTTTT. Protein: CASSPASGTVGTGELFF.

The gene calls are TRBV5-1 and TRBJ2-1, with 8 bases lining up with TRBD2. CDR1 and CDR2 from the germline V gene are SGHRS and YFSETQ. This CDR3 is built from 16 residues. The junction had 4 bases not matched to a gene; V was cut back by 0 bases and J by 2 bases. The CDR3 DNA is TGCGCCAGCAGCTTGGTCCTAGCGGGCGCCTACAATGAGCAGTTCTTC. Protein sequence: CASSLVLAGAYNEQFF.